This TCR beta chain derives from a study of T-cell reconstitution after alpha-beta-depleted transplantation in children. As it was prepared, the TCRbeta library received unique molecular identifiers. Using its own MiXCR run on the PCR reads, TCRdb lists one record per CDR3 protein. The data contain some 590,000 distinct CDR3 sequences, 10% of them singletons. Sequenced material: PBMCs from the stem cell graft donor, taken from the stem cell graft. The sequence was obtained from a human donor who donated a stem cell graft to a child with acute myeloid leukemia.

The CDR3: CSAREGGVAEALPEQFF. The CDR3, as DNA: TGCAGTGCTAGAGAGGGTGGAGTAGCGGAAGCCCTCCCGGAGCAGTTCTTC. This chain links TRBV20-1 with TRBJ2-1, with D possibly matching TRBD2 (6 bases). V lost 0 bases to trimming and J lost 10 bases, with 25 bases between them. This CDR3 has 17 residues. Germline V gene sequence: CDR1 DFQATT, CDR2 SNEGSKA (reference sequence).